This T cell receptor beta chain originates from a study of regulatory T cells in long-lasting Graves disease. Time point of the sample: newly diagnosed GD, antithyroid drugs for less than 3 months. From RNA extracted from PBMCs, the TCR library was made. The CDR3 has 11 residues. Germline V gives CDR1 GTSNPN, CDR2 SVGIG (reference sequence). V was trimmed by 5 bases and J by 7 bases, leaving 12 bases between them. Arm-PCR of CDR3 regions and iRepertoire HTBI primers were used to build TCR beta libraries. TCRdb independently ran MiXCR on the multiplex PCR reads; one entry per CDR3 protein. The table has 400,000 to 500,000 distinct CDR3 sequences, less than 20% seen once. This clonotype was counted a single time. The antigen is unknown. Just one base apart from a much larger clone, this may be a read error. Study-wide results and caveats: The study found persistent patients shared more public clonotypes (roughly 2,800) than new patients (about 880). Favored usage of TRBV28, TRBJ1-2 and TRBJ2-5 was recorded in persistent disease.

Another study also made use of these data, one on T cells in Graves' hyperthyroidism and ophthalmopathy. That study adds: Subjects aged 18 to 65 presented with newly diagnosed hyperthyroidism of less than 2 months' duration.

The source was peripheral blood mononuclear cells (PBMCs), collected at new diagnosis, from a patient treated with antithyroid drugs. This clonotype originated in a woman in her late teens or twenties with Graves disease. This chain links TRBV30 with TRBJ2-7; TRBD1 is a possible D gene (6 bases). In DNA form, the CDR3 reads TGTGCCTGGGGTCAGGGGAATGAGCAGTACTTC. It is translated as CAWGQGNEQYF.